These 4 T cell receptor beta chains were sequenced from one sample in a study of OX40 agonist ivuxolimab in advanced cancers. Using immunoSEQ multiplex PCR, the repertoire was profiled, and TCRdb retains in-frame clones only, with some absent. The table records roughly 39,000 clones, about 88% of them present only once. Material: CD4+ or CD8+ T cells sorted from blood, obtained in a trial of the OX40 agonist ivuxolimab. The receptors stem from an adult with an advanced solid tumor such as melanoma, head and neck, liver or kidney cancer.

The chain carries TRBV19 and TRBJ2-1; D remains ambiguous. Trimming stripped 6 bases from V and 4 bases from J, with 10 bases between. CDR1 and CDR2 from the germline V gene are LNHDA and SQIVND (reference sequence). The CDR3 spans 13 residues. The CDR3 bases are TGTGCCAGTAGAAGACGGAATTACAATGAGCAGTTCTTC. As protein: CASRRRNYNEQFF.

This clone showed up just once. CDR3 in DNA: TGTGCCTTCCGTCCGTCCGGGACAGTAGAAAAACTGTTTTTT. Translating it yields CAFRPSGTVEKLFF. The V gene is TRBV30, the J gene TRBJ1-4; TRBD1 matches at 7 bases. Trimming at V came to 7 bases and at J to 8 bases, leaving 13 bases not matched to a gene. The CDR3 is made up of 14 amino acids. The germline V gene has CDR1 GTSNPN and CDR2 SVGIG (reference sequence).

In DNA form, the CDR3 reads TGTGCCAGCAGCTCATCGGGGTCTGGAAACACCATATATTTT. It specifies CASSSSGSGNTIYF. The gene calls are TRBV7-8 and TRBJ1-3, with unresolved D. Germline lookup yields CDR1 SGHVS and CDR2 FQNEAQ. Trimming took off 4 bases at V and 1 base at J, with 8 bases between the two ends. The CDR3 extends over 14 amino acids.

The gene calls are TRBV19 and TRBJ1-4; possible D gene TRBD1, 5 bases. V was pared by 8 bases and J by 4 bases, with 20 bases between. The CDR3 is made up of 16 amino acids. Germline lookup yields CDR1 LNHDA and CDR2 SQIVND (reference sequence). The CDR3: CASQTRGADLNEKLFF. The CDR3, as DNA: TGTGCCAGTCAAACCCGTGGGGCCGACCTTAATGAAAAACTGTTTTTT.